Below, one T cell receptor (beta chain) is given with its context. What it binds is not known. The sample originates from a study of PD-1 blockade in classical Hodgkin lymphoma. Notes on the study in general: Reported findings placed baseline TCR diversity lower in newly diagnosed patients (compared with healthy donors).

Every patient experienced relapse after autologous stem cell transplantation, and brentuximab vedotin exposure varied. The CDR3 extends over 15 amino acids. Trimming took off 3 bases at V and 1 base at J, with 13 bases between the two ends. Germline V lookup: CDR1 SGHDT, CDR2 YYEEEE. Profiling relied on immunoSEQ multiplex PCR, and the TCRdb table lists in-frame clones only, not all of them. Of around 46,000 clones listed, around 81% are singletons. The sequence came from a human donor with classical Hodgkin lymphoma. The source material was peripheral blood mononuclear cells (PBMCs), sampled before the second cycle of nivolumab. The chain carries TRBV5-6 and TRBJ2-5, with D perhaps matching TRBD1 or TRBD2 (5 bases each). The CDR3 bases are TGTGCCAGCAGCTCACCACCAGGGACCCAAGAGACCCAGTACTTC. Its translation is CASSSPPGTQETQYF.